The entry that follows covers one TCR beta chain sequence. The clone's antigen remains unknown. No per-base quality is available; no much larger clone lies one base away. These data originate in a study of Graves' ophthalmopathy and Graves' hyperthyroidism (dated by TCRdb to 2017 to 2018). For the study in its entirety: Peripheral blood was collected before any treatment was given, at the time of initial diagnosis. TCR beta repertoire signatures were used to distinguish Graves' ophthalmopathy from Graves' hyperthyroidism and to predict progression to ophthalmopathy. In total, around 130 blood samples were TCR-sequenced: approximately 40 ophthalmopathy, some 75 hyperthyroidism and some 17 hyperthyroidism-to-ophthalmopathy patients. To explore V-J signatures that distinguish ophthalmopathy from hyperthyroidism, a discovery set of around 100 patients was enrolled, made up of around 44 with ophthalmopathy and around 57 with stable hyperthyroidism. An independent validation cohort was composed of some 19 hyperthyroidism patients and more than 15 patients who later progressed from hyperthyroidism to ophthalmopathy. In more than five hyperthyroidism patients, T-cell repertoires of thyroid tissue and blood were compared. After sampling, hyperthyroidism patients received methimazole starting at 30 mg daily, and ophthalmopathy patients received high-dose intravenous methylprednisolone. Results and caveats for the whole study, not just this receptor: Sample size was not statistically predetermined, and group allocation was not concealed from the investigators. In validation, the model predicted ophthalmopathy progression with less than 71% sensitivity and roughly 78% specificity; some 13 predicted patients were CT-confirmed with GO in a median of around 6 months. Most of the expanded thyroid clonotypes with a frequency above 0.001 were also detected in blood, and it was suggested that the thyroid immune response may be reflected by blood repertoires. In cross-validation, the 13-signature model distinguished ophthalmopathy from stable hyperthyroidism with 87.88% sensitivity and 81% to 82% specificity, while in the test set the corresponding values were about 80% and 75%.

The ophthalmopathy patients had moderately to severely active disease, with a Clinical Activity Score of 3 or higher, a NOSPECS grade of 4 or higher, and a disease duration of less than 3 months. Patients were excluded if they had other autoimmune diseases, uncontrolled infections, pregnancy or lactation. Diagnosis relied on clinical symptoms, serum thyroxine, TRAb, thyroid ultrasound and orbital computed tomography. Using Ficoll-Paque density gradient centrifugation, PBMCs were isolated from 9.5 to 10 ml of fresh peripheral blood. Total RNA was extracted using Trizol reagent, and RNA quality was checked on an Agilent 2100 Bioanalyzer. V lost 5 bases and J lost 6 bases; the stretch between them is 11 bases long. CDR1 and CDR2 are drawn from the germline V gene: SGHTA, FQGNSA. Reading from cysteine to phenylalanine, the CDR3 counts 12 amino acids. Of all the DNA, just the CDR3 is kept, 36 bases in frame from base 1.

For repertoire sequencing, TCR beta CDR3 regions were amplified from RNA transcripts. The first round of RT-PCR was done with HTBI primers and the Qiagen OneStep RT-PCR kit, and was followed by a second round of multiplex PCR, then size selection and purification. The libraries underwent paired-end sequencing with 100 bp reads on an Illumina HiSeq2000. From the authors' description of their analysis: SOAPnuke was used to process the reads, removing any read that contained adapters or uncalled bases, had a mean Phred below 15, or lacked an exact match to the constant primer or identifier. High-quality paired reads were merged with COPE v1.2.5. Each unique nucleotide sequence was treated as a clonotype, and MiTCR v1.1 was used to align the clonotypes to the IMGT TRB V, D and J references. The analysis was limited to V-J combinations with a frequency above 0.0001, which together covered around 99% of the repertoires. For each V-J combination, a TCR clonal expansion and chaos score was defined as F50 clonal expansion divided by the chaos observed in the TCRdist matrix. Welch's t-statistics and random forest were used to narrow the features down to more than 10 V-J combinations, which were then fed into a naive Bayes classifier. The similarity between thyroid and blood repertoires was quantified using the Morisita-Horn index. The public reads were run again by TCRdb, first through fastp at Q25 and then through MiXCR, and only productive beta chains were kept. For every CDR3 protein sequence, its rows merge into one entry that carries the most common genes and DNA. The V and J calls and clone size come from TCRdb's table, not from the authors' own analysis. The sample table contains around 340,000 distinct CDR3 sequences; only one count was recorded for 17% of them. Approximately 13% of the sample is taken by the ten largest.

This TCR came from an adult man with Graves' ophthalmopathy. The specimen was peripheral blood. The chain joins TRBV7-2 to TRBJ2-7; too little of a D gene remains to name it. This receptor carries the CDR3 CASSLWPREQYF. Read as DNA, the sequence is TGTGCCAGCAGCCTGTGGCCTCGCGAGCAGTACTTC.